This entry concerns a single T cell receptor beta chain. The CDR3 consists of 13 residues. Looked up from germline, CDR1 is SQVTM and CDR2 is ANQGSEA. V shed 4 bases and J 5 bases; nucleotides not matched to a gene: 6. TCR beta cDNA came from about 500 ng total RNA, primed with a constant-region primer. Modified slightly, ARM-PCR produced TCR beta libraries over three nested multiplex PCR rounds. In the first two PCR rounds, TRBV1-TRBV30 forward primers were paired with a C-beta reverse primer, and each round lasted approximately 9 cycles. MiXCR, run by TCRdb on the multiplex PCR reads, gives a single entry per CDR3 protein. The sample includes 300,000 to 350,000 distinct CDR3 sequences, roughly 61% of them seen just once. These data originate in a study of tumor-infiltrating lymphocytes in primary liver carcinoma. The researchers obtained blood RNA from unsorted whole blood and also extracted germline DNA.

The receptor's source is a man in his forties or fifties with primary liver carcinoma and hepatitis B virus infection. The V and J genes are TRBV29-1 and TRBJ2-7, with 9 nucleotides matching TRBD1. Material: peripheral blood. CDR3 nucleotides: TGCAGCGTTGGGGGACAGGGTTTGAACGAGCAGTACTTC. Protein sequence: CSVGGQGLNEQYF.